This T cell receptor beta chain originates from a study of cytomegalovirus exposure and HLA in healthy donors. As regards this clone: Its specificity is not known.

Germline-derived CDR1 and CDR2 are MNHEY and SMNVEV (reference sequence). The V and J ends lost 3 bases and 0 bases respectively, with 11 bases between them. This CDR3 has 15 amino acids. Study-wide results and limits: Reported results showed that the classifier diagnosed cytomegalovirus status with high specificity and sensitivity. Across all donors, roughly uniform sequencing depth was an assumption of the presence/absence analyses.

13 Jbeta primers and 60 Vbeta primers were used for the PCR. Assay: immunoSEQ multiplex PCR; the TCRdb copy retains only in-frame clones and omits some. The sample yields 80,000 to 100,000 clones, around 70% seen once. It was healthy bone marrow donors who served as donors. The sequence came from a man between 50 and 59 years old in good health and CMV-seronegative. The sequenced sample was PBMCs. The chain joins TRBV27 to TRBJ1-2; no clear D gene. Written as DNA, the CDR3 is TGTGCCAGCAGTTTTGGGAGGGCTTCTAACTATGGCTACACCTTC. It encodes CASSFGRASNYGYTF.